A single sample is the source of the 27 T cell receptor beta chains below, sequenced in a study of blood T cell repertoires in COVID-19. Profiling relied on immunoSEQ multiplex PCR, and the TCRdb table lists in-frame clones only, not all of them. The sample shows about 200,000 clones, more than 75% of them seen only once. The sequenced sample consisted of peripheral blood. Every receptor here comes from a man aged 40-49 years with active or convalescent COVID-19.

This clone came up a few times. The rearrangement links TRBV13 to TRBJ1-3, with D possibly matching TRBD1 (5 bases). CDR1 and CDR2 (germline): PRHDT, FYEKMQ (reference sequence). V gave up 5 bases and J gave up 1 base, with 9 bases separating them. There are 14 residues in the CDR3. The DNA of the CDR3 is TGTGCCAGCAGCCCGGGGGTATCTGGAAACACCATATATTTT. This codes for CASSPGVSGNTIYF.

The chain employs TRBV5-8 and TRBJ1-1, with D unresolved. The CDR3 contains 13 residues. The ends were cut back, 4 bases at V and 6 bases at J, with 13 bases in the middle. The germline gives CDR1 SGHTS, CDR2 YDEGEE. CDR3 bases: TGTGCCAGCAGCCTAAGAGAGCAGGCTGAAGCTTTCTTT. Protein product: CASSLREQAEAFF.

This clone was picked up one time. The J gene is TRBJ2-5, the V gene TRBV28; no firm D call. V lost 3 bases to trimming and J lost 1 base, with 15 bases between them. The germline gives CDR1 MDHEN, CDR2 SYDVKM. The CDR3 contains 16 residues. In nucleotides, the CDR3 is TGTGCCAGCAGTTTTCCCCCTACAACGGGCCAAGAGACCCAGTACTTC. This sequence encodes CASSFPPTTGQETQYF.

The chain is built from TRBV10-3 and TRBJ1-5; D remains unclear. CDR1 and CDR2 from the germline V gene are ENHRY and SYGVKD. The germline V and J ends were trimmed by 6 bases and 3 bases, with 6 bases remaining between them. The length of the CDR3 is 12 residues. As DNA, the CDR3 is TGTGCCATCAGGGGCGACAATCAGCCCCAGCATTTT. Its protein product is CAIRGDNQPQHF.

This chain uses TRBV9 with TRBJ2-7; D possibly corresponds to TRBD1 (6 bases). Germline V gene lookup returns CDR1 SGDLS and CDR2 YYNGEE. Trimming left V 0 bases short and J 1 base short, with 11 bases between. The CDR3 runs 15 residues. The CDR3 protein is CASSVGSGASYEQYF. DNA for the CDR3: TGTGCCAGCAGCGTAGGTTCAGGGGCATCCTACGAGCAGTACTTC.

This clone was seen a handful of times. V is TRBV10-1 and J is TRBJ2-2; 13 nucleotides agree with TRBD2. The trim removed 6 bases at V and 2 bases at J, leaving 12 bases unmatched. This CDR3 contains 19 residues. Germline values: CDR1 WNHNN, CDR2 SYGVQD (reference sequence). CDR3 nucleotide sequence: TGCGCCAGCAGGGGACTAGCGGGACTCCAAAGCCGCAACACCGGGGAGCTGTTTTTT. Protein sequence: CASRGLAGLQSRNTGELFF.

The CDR3 reads CASSVGRGDFAALHF. CDR3 nucleotides: TGTGCCAGCAGCGTAGGCCGGGGGGACTTCGCGGCCCTCCACTTT. This chain uses TRBV9 with TRBJ1-6; D may be TRBD1 (5 bases). With 0 bases removed from V and 14 bases from J, the gap between germline ends came to 18 bases. The CDR3 covers 15 residues. Germline CDR1 and CDR2: SGDLS and YYNGEE. Based on the CDR3 plus reference TRBV9 and TRBJ1-6, the full variable domain is DSGVTQTPKHLITATGQRVTLRCSPRSGDLSVYWYQQSLDQGLQFLIQYYNGEERAKGNILERFSAQQFPDLHSELNLSSLELGDSALYFCASSVGRGDFAALHFGNGTRLTVT.

This clone was recorded once. This rearrangement joins TRBV7-9 to TRBJ1-1; maybe TRBD1 (6 bases). This CDR3 has 13 amino acids. V was trimmed by 1 base and J by 8 bases, leaving 11 bases between them. Germline assignment: CDR1 SEHNR and CDR2 FQNEAQ (reference sequence). CDR3 sequence: CASSLGTEREAFF. The CDR3 nucleotides read TGTGCCAGCAGCTTAGGGACAGAGCGAGAAGCTTTCTTT.

The chain is built from TRBV5-1 and TRBJ1-2; perhaps TRBD1 as D (6 bases). V was pared by 1 base and J by 6 bases, with 13 bases between. CDR3 length: 14 residues. Germline CDR1 is SGHRS and CDR2 is YFSETQ. CDR3 in DNA: TGCGCCAGCAGCTTGAGGCGGGGGCGGGATGGCTACACCTTC. It specifies CASSLRRGRDGYTF.

The chain combines TRBV19 with TRBJ1-2; the D gene is possibly TRBD1 (6 bases). This CDR3 is 15 amino acids long. The germline V gene encodes CDR1 LNHDA and CDR2 SQIVND (reference sequence). V was trimmed by 6 bases and J by 0 bases, leaving 14 bases between them. The CDR3 bases are TGTGCCAGTAGAAAGACAGGTGACGCTAACTATGGCTACACCTTC. This codes for CASRKTGDANYGYTF.

For this clone: Other nucleotide sequences from this sample produce the same CDR3. The V call is TRBV9, the J call TRBJ2-3; 7 bases are a match to TRBD2. From germline, CDR1 is SGDLS and CDR2 YYNGEE. The CDR3 totals 16 residues. V lost 2 bases and J lost 0; bases outside the gene matches: 6. CDR3 sequence (DNA): TGTGCCAGCAGCGTTTTTGGCGGGAGTAGCACAGATACGCAGTATTTT. Its protein is CASSVFGGSSTDTQYF.

The chain links TRBV7-9 to TRBJ1-6, with 7 positions matching TRBD1. The germline V gene encodes CDR1 SEHNR and CDR2 FQNEAQ (reference sequence). The J segment lost 4 bases and the V segment lost 5 bases, leaving 2 bases of the junction unmatched. The CDR3 contains 14 residues. The CDR3 is CASSVGQYNSPLHF. CDR3 sequence (DNA): TGTGCCAGCAGCGTGGGACAGTATAATTCACCCCTCCACTTT.

The V call is TRBV28, the J call TRBJ2-7, with 10 nucleotides matching TRBD2. V lost 4 bases and J lost 2; bases outside the gene matches: 5. The CDR3 length is 15 residues. Germline lookup yields CDR1 MDHEN and CDR2 SYDVKM. In DNA form, the CDR3 reads TGTGCCAGCAGTTCATCGGGACTAGCGACCTACGAGCAGTACTTC. Protein: CASSSSGLATYEQYF.

The rearrangement links TRBV6-2 or TRBV6-3 to TRBJ2-7; D is perhaps TRBD2 (6 bases). Looked up from germline, CDR1 is MNHEY and CDR2 is SVGEGT. The CDR3 contains 14 residues. V was shortened by 6 bases and J by 3 bases, with 15 bases between the two germline ends. CDR3 DNA: TGTGCCAGCAGCCCTCGGGGCGGGGACTACGAGCAGTACTTC. The encoded protein is CASSPRGGDYEQYF.

This chain connects TRBV19 to TRBJ2-7; TRBD1 aligns across 8 bases. The CDR3 has 15 amino acids. Losses at the gene ends were 4 bases for V and 2 bases for J; bases not matched to a gene: 7. CDR1 is LNHDA, CDR2 SQIVND, per germline (reference sequence). In DNA, the CDR3 is TGTGCCAGTAGTACCGTCGGACAGGGCGCCTACGAGCAGTACTTC. It specifies CASSTVGQGAYEQYF.

V and J are TRBV7-9 and TRBJ2-5; TRBD2 aligns across 9 bases. After removal of 0 bases from V and 4 bases from J, the junction contained 3 bases not matched to a gene. The germline gives CDR1 SEHNR, CDR2 FQNEAQ (reference sequence). The CDR3 contains 15 residues. The CDR3 sequence: CASSLAAGGTETQYF. The CDR3 nucleotides are TGTGCCAGCAGCTTAGCTGCGGGAGGGACAGAGACCCAGTACTTC.

This clone is a singleton in its sample. DNA for the CDR3: TGTGCCAGCAGTTTTCTCTCAACAGCCGGCTACGAGCAGTACTTC. The encoded protein is CASSFLSTAGYEQYF. This chain uses TRBV28 with TRBJ2-7; D is uncertain. From germline, CDR1 is MDHEN and CDR2 SYDVKM. This CDR3 has 15 residues. V gave up 3 bases and J gave up 3 bases, with 15 bases separating them.

The V and J genes are TRBV25-1 and TRBJ1-4, with TRBD1 matching over 8 bases. J was trimmed by 9 bases and V by 6 bases; bases with no gene match: 12. CDR1 and CDR2 from the germline V gene are MGHDK and SYGVNS. The CDR3 has 15 amino acids. Written as DNA, the CDR3 is TGTGCCAGCAGCGTCTCTACCGGGACAGGCCAAAAACTGTTTTTT. Translated, it gives CASSVSTGTGQKLFF. The complete variable domain, with remaining parts taken from reference TRBV25-1 and TRBJ1-4, reads EADIYQTPRYLVIGTGKKITLECSQTMGHDKMYWYQQDPGMELHLIHYSYGVNSTEKGDLSSESTVSRIRTEHFPLTLESARPSHTSQYLCASSVSTGTGQKLFFGSGTQLSVL.

The V and J genes are TRBV3-1 (or the pseudogene TRBV3-2) and TRBJ1-3, with TRBD1 as a possible D gene (6 bases). Germline CDR1 LGHDT, CDR2 YNNKEL (reference sequence). Trimming took off 1 base at V and 2 bases at J, with 12 bases between the two ends. This CDR3 is built from 16 residues. The CDR3 bases are TGTGCCAGCAGCCAAGTTTCGGGGGGCCCTGGAAACACCATATATTTT. Translating gives CASSQVSGGPGNTIYF.

The CDR3 DNA reads as TGTGCCAGCAGCCAGAACCGTATTGGGACAGTCAATCAGCCCCAGCATTTT. Translating it yields CASSQNRIGTVNQPQHF. V gene TRBV3-1 (or the pseudogene TRBV3-2) combines with J gene TRBJ1-5, with 7 nucleotides matching TRBD1. J lost 3 bases, V lost 3 bases, and 11 bases had no gene match. CDR1 and CDR2 from the germline V gene are LGHDT and YNNKEL (reference sequence). The CDR3 has 17 residues.

The chain uses TRBV6-5 and TRBJ1-5, with a tentative D call TRBD1 (5 bases). This CDR3 region has 15 residues. Trimming pared 0 bases from V and 1 base from J, leaving 7 bases between. Looked up from germline, CDR1 is MNHEY and CDR2 is SVGAGI. The CDR3 DNA sequence: TGTGCCAGCAGTTACTCGGGGCCAAGCAATCAGCCCCAGCATTTT. It specifies CASSYSGPSNQPQHF.

The chain is built from TRBV6-5 and TRBJ1-5, with 7 bases matching TRBD1. Germline V gene sequence: CDR1 MNHEY, CDR2 SVGAGI. Trimming removed 4 bases from V and 7 bases from J; junction bases left unmatched: 13. This CDR3 is built from 16 residues. CDR3 DNA: TGTGCCAGCAGTTTGGGAGAGGGGGCGGTTGGGCAGCCCCAGCATTTT. As protein: CASSLGEGAVGQPQHF.

The chain uses TRBV13 and TRBJ1-5, with no clear D. The CDR3 loop spans 13 amino acids. Trimming took off 0 bases at V and 8 bases at J, with 8 bases between the two ends. CDR1 and CDR2 from the germline V gene are PRHDT and FYEKMQ (reference sequence). CDR3 DNA sequence: TGTGCCAGCAGCTTAGGGGTAACAGAGCCCCAGCATTTT. Encoded protein: CASSLGVTEPQHF.

J is TRBJ1-6 and V is TRBV9; no clear D. V lost 0 bases and J lost 7, with 11 bases in between. CDR1 and CDR2 from the germline V gene are SGDLS and YYNGEE. The CDR3 contains 15 residues. As DNA, the CDR3 is TGTGCCAGCAGCGTAGGCCGAGCCGGGAATTCACCCCTCCACTTT. Amino acid sequence: CASSVGRAGNSPLHF.

The chain recombines TRBV30 with TRBJ2-7; possibly TRBD1 for D (5 bases). Germline CDR1 and CDR2: GTSNPN and SVGIG (reference sequence). The CDR3 is made up of 13 amino acids. V was cut by 4 bases and J by 6 bases, with 16 bases left in between. In DNA form, the CDR3 reads TGTGCCTGGAATAGGGGCCCACTAACCGAGCAGTACTTC. It translates to CAWNRGPLTEQYF. Filled out from reference TRBV30 and TRBJ2-7, the complete variable domain reads SQTIHQWPATLVQPVGSPLSLECTVEGTSNPNLYWYRQAAGRGLQLLFYSVGIGQISSEVPQNLSASRPQDRQFILSSKKLLLSDSGFYLCAWNRGPLTEQYFGPGTRLTVT.

V usage is TRBV6-1 and J usage is TRBJ1-5, with TRBD1 matching over 11 bases. This CDR3 contains 17 residues. Germline CDR1 MNHNS, CDR2 SASEGT. V lost 2 bases and J lost 6; bases outside the gene matches: 9. This chain's CDR3 is CASSELRDRGFGQPQHF. CDR3 DNA: TGTGCCAGCAGTGAATTGAGGGACAGGGGGTTCGGTCAGCCCCAGCATTTT.

This rearrangement joins TRBV18 to TRBJ2-7; D is possibly TRBD1 (5 bases). This CDR3 has 14 residues. Germline V lookup: CDR1 KGHSH, CDR2 LQKENI. The V gene lost 6 bases and the J gene lost 1 base, with 13 bases spanning the gap. CDR3 residues: CASSPTDRSYEQYF. The CDR3 bases are TGTGCCAGCTCTCCCACCGACAGATCCTACGAGCAGTACTTC. Together with reference TRBV18 and TRBJ2-7, the CDR3 gives the full variable domain: NAGVMQNPRHLVRRRGQEARLRCSPMKGHSHVYWYRQLPEEGLKFMVYLQKENIIDESGMPKERFSAEFPKEGPSILRIQQVVRGDSAAYFCASSPTDRSYEQYFGPGTRLTVT.